Below are 16 T cell receptor beta chains sequenced from a single sample in a study of glioma-infiltrating T cells. TCR alpha and beta CDR3 regions were amplified from RNA using iRepertoire nested multiplex PCR. Via MiXCR, TCRdb re-called the multiplex PCR reads, giving one row per CDR3 protein. Of 90,000 to 110,000 distinct CDR3 sequences in the sample, 25% to 30% were seen once. The sequenced material came from glioma tissue, nonneoplastic brain tissue, or PBMCs (not recorded which). The receptors stem from a human donor with low-grade glioma or glioblastoma, undergoing nonglioma brain surgery, or in good health (not recorded which).

V and J are TRBV11-2 and TRBJ2-5; tentative D call: TRBD2 (6 bases). The CDR3 loop spans 14 amino acids. Germline lookup yields CDR1 SGHAT and CDR2 FQNNGV. Trimming pared 2 bases from V and 8 bases from J, leaving 15 bases between. The CDR3 reads CASSLPTTSNTQYF. For the CDR3, the DNA is TGTGCCAGCAGCTTACCAACCACTAGCAATACCCAGTACTTC.

This clonotype has a count of ten or more. The chain carries TRBV11-3 and TRBJ2-1; 7 bases map to TRBD2. CDR1 and CDR2 from the germline V gene are SGHNT and YENEEA. V gave up 2 bases and J gave up 6 bases; unmatched junction bases: 7. This CDR3 comprises 15 residues. Here the CDR3 reads CASSLRGSGGNEQFF. CDR3 DNA: TGTGCCAGCAGCTTACGCGGGAGTGGTGGCAATGAGCAGTTCTTC.

This clonotype was observed a handful of times. V and J are TRBV19 and TRBJ1-2; D gene unclear. The V end was cut by 6 bases, the J end by 2 bases, with 22 bases between. CDR3 length: 17 residues. Germline-derived CDR1 and CDR2 are LNHDA and SQIVND (reference sequence). The CDR3 sequence: CASRPRTSRSQNYGYTF. CDR3 in DNA: TGTGCCAGTAGACCAAGGACGAGCCGGTCCCAAAACTATGGCTACACCTTC.

As concerns this clonotype: A much larger clone differs from this one at a single base, so this may be a read error. The rearrangement joins TRBV5-1 to TRBJ1-3; no clear D gene. Germline V CDR1 and CDR2: SGHRS, YFSETQ. The CDR3 consists of 16 residues. In DNA, the CDR3 is TGCACCAGCAGCTTGGAGAAAGTAGTCTCTGGAAACACCATATATTTT. It is translated as CTSSLEKVVSGNTIYF. Filled out from reference TRBV5-1 and TRBJ1-3, the complete variable domain reads KAGVTQTPRYLIKTRGQQVTLSCSPISGHRSVSWYQQTPGQGLQFLFEYFSETQRNKGNFPGRFSGRQFSNSRSEMNVSTLELGDSALYLCTSSLEKVVSGNTIYFGEGSWLTVV.

With regard to this clonotype: Mismatch with germline at one junction end may stem from a read error. The chain joins TRBV4-2 to TRBJ2-7; weak D call: TRBD2 (7 bases). The CDR3 length is 16 residues. Germline assignment: CDR1 LGHNA and CDR2 YNFKEQ. The CDR3, as DNA: TGTGCCGGCAGCCACGAATTTAGCGGGCAGGGGTACGAGCGGTACTTC. It is translated as CAGSHEFSGQGYERYF.

This clonotype was detected many times. The chain is built from TRBV2 and TRBJ1-5; D ambiguous. The V end lost 6 bases, the J end lost 0 bases, and 9 bases lay between the germline ends. The CDR3 is 14 amino acids. Germline V gene lookup returns CDR1 SNHLY and CDR2 FYNNEI. CDR3 loop: CASSQAASNQPQHF. The CDR3 DNA is TGTGCCAGCAGCCAGGCAGCTAGCAATCAGCCCCAGCATTTT. The full variable domain, in which reference TRBV2 and TRBJ1-5 provide the parts outside the CDR3, is EPEVTQTPSHQVTQMGQEVILRCVPISNHLYFYWYRQILGQKVEFLVSFYNNEISEKSEIFDDQFSVERPDGSNFTLKIRSTKLEDSAMYFCASSQAASNQPQHFGDGTRLSIL.

This clonotype was recorded at least ten times. This CDR3 reads CASSLSGSSYEQYF. The CDR3 DNA follows: TGTGCCAGCAGCCTTAGCGGGAGTAGTTACGAGCAGTACTTC. The rearrangement uses TRBV27 and TRBJ2-7; TRBD2 matches at 9 bases. The CDR3 is 14 amino acids. The germline V gene encodes CDR1 MNHEY and CDR2 SMNVEV (reference sequence). The V segment lost 6 bases and the J segment 4 bases; nucleotides outside the gene matches: 7.

The chain carries TRBV6-6 and TRBJ2-7, with D uncertain. There are 10 residues in the CDR3. V lost 8 bases, J lost 2 bases, and 4 bases lay in between. CDR1 is MNHNY and CDR2 is SVGAGI in the germline V gene (reference sequence). The chain's CDR3 is CASPAYEQYV. For the CDR3, the DNA is TGTGCCAGCCCCGCCTACGAGCAGTACGTC.

In its sample, this clonotype was seen many times. The V call is TRBV20-1, the J call TRBJ2-1; D ambiguous. The V and J ends lost 3 bases and 6 bases respectively, with 15 bases between them. The CDR3 contains 14 residues. Germline V gene sequence: CDR1 DFQATT, CDR2 SNEGSKA (reference sequence). CDR3 in amino acids: CSASIGLRSNEQFF. The CDR3 DNA sequence: TGCAGTGCTAGCATTGGCTTAAGGTCCAATGAGCAGTTCTTC.

This rearrangement joins TRBV7-9 to TRBJ2-1, with D perhaps matching TRBD1 or TRBD2 (6 bases each). Germline-derived CDR1 and CDR2 are SEHNR and FQNEAQ (reference sequence). This CDR3 has 14 residues. V lost 8 bases to trimming and J lost 3 bases, with 14 bases between them. CDR3 in DNA: TGTGCCAGCCCCACCGGGGGCCTCTACAATGAGCAGTTCTTC. Translating it yields CASPTGGLYNEQFF.

This clonotype was recorded many times. This chain links TRBV25-1 with TRBJ1-3, with a possible D match to TRBD1 (5 bases). The V and J ends lost 0 bases and 4 bases respectively, with 10 bases between them. Germline V gives CDR1 MGHDK, CDR2 SYGVNS. This CDR3 comprises 15 residues. CDR3: CASSEYAGSGNTIYF. DNA of the CDR3: TGTGCCAGCAGTGAATACGCAGGGTCCGGAAACACCATATATTTT.

The sample holds many counts of this clonotype. An end of the junction does not agree with germline; a read error may underlie this. The V and J genes are TRBV10-2 and TRBJ1-1, with unresolved D. The germline CDR1 and CDR2 sequences are WSHSY and SAAADI. The CDR3 is made up of 12 amino acids. The CDR3, as DNA: TGTGCCAGCAGTGAAGGAGGCACTGAAGCTTTCTTT. The encoded protein is CASSEGGTEAFF.

This clonotype was picked up many times. Here the CDR3 DNA reads TGTGCCAGCAGCTTGACAGGGGGCCAAGAGACCCAGTACTTC. Translation gives CASSLTGGQETQYF. The genes are TRBV7-2 and TRBJ2-5; 9 bases fit TRBD1. Losses at the gene ends were 3 bases for V and 1 base for J; bases not matched to a gene: 0. The CDR3 loop spans 14 amino acids. Looked up from germline, CDR1 is SGHTA and CDR2 is FQGNSA.

V usage is TRBV30 and J usage is TRBJ2-1, with D unclear. The V end lost 1 base, the J end lost 4 bases, and 8 bases lay between the germline ends. CDR3 size: 13 residues. Germline V gene lookup returns CDR1 GTSNPN and CDR2 SVGIG (reference sequence). The CDR3: CAWSASPYNEQFF. CDR3 nucleotide sequence: TGTGCCTGGAGTGCCTCCCCTTACAATGAGCAGTTCTTC.

V is TRBV5-1 and J is TRBJ1-3; 7 bases line up with TRBD1. The CDR3 is made up of 16 amino acids. CDR1 is SGHRS and CDR2 is YFSETQ in the germline V gene. J lost 0 bases, V lost 4 bases, and 7 bases had no gene match. CDR3 sequence: CASSRGQPASGNTIYF. The CDR3 DNA reads as TGCGCCAGCAGCCGGGGACAGCCCGCCTCTGGAAACACCATATATTTT. Filled out from reference TRBV5-1 and TRBJ1-3, the complete variable domain reads KAGVTQTPRYLIKTRGQQVTLSCSPISGHRSVSWYQQTPGQGLQFLFEYFSETQRNKGNFPGRFSGRQFSNSRSEMNVSTLELGDSALYLCASSRGQPASGNTIYFGEGSWLTVV.

This clonotype was counted ten times or more. This chain connects TRBV7-2 to TRBJ2-5; TRBD2 might be the D (6 bases). Germline CDR1 reads SGHTA; CDR2 reads FQGNSA. This CDR3 is 15 amino acids long. The V and J ends lost 2 bases and 3 bases respectively, with 13 bases between them. The CDR3 is CASSLSGGTEETQYF. CDR3 in DNA: TGTGCCAGCAGCTTAAGTGGCGGGACGGAAGAGACCCAGTACTTC. The entire variable domain, with the rest obtained from reference TRBV7-2 and TRBJ2-5, is as follows: GAGVSQSPSNKVTEKGKDVELRCDPISGHTALYWYRQSLGQGLEFLIYFQGNSAPDKSGLPSDRFSAERTGGSVSTLTIQRTQQEDSAVYLCASSLSGGTEETQYFGPGTRLLVL.